The entry that follows covers one T cell receptor (beta chain) sequence. Its cognate antigen is unknown. V was shortened by 4 bases and J by 5 bases, with 16 bases between the two germline ends. The CDR3 covers 14 residues. Germline CDR1 is SGHRS and CDR2 is YFSETQ. This entry belongs to a study of T cells after yellow fever vaccination. Study-level findings and limits: Most clones from primary vaccination were detected again post-booster (just under 97% CD4, approximately 90% CD8). Clonotype sharing between CD4 and CD8 compartments was small.

A single record per CDR3 protein comes from TCRdb applying MiXCR to the 5' RACE reads. Among 400,000 or so distinct CDR3 sequences listed, approximately 10% were seen once. This clonotype was sampled from a man between 18 and 35 years old who received the YFV17D yellow fever vaccine. The rearrangement joins TRBV5-1 to TRBJ2-7; TRBD2 is a possible D gene (6 bases). The source was PBMCs, collected on the day of the first yellow fever vaccination. As DNA, the CDR3 is TGCGCCAGCAGCCGCGGAGGGAGGAGGAACGAGCAGTACTTC. Encoded protein: CASSRGGRRNEQYF.